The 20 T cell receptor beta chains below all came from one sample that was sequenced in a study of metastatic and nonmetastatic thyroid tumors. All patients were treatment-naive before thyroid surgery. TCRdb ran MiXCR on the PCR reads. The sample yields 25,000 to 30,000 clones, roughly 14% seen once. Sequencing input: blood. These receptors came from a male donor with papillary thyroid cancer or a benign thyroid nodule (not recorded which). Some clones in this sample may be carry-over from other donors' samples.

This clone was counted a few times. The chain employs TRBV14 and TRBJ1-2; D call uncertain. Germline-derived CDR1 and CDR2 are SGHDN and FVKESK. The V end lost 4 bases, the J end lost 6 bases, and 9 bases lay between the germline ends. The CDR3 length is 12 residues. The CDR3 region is CASSPPWDGYTF. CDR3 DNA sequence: TGTGCCAGCAGCCCGCCGTGGGATGGCTACACCTTC. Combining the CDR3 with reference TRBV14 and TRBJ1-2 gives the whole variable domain EAGVTQFPSHSVIEKGQTVTLRCDPISGHDNLYWYRRVMGKEIKFLLHFVKESKQDESGMPNNRFLAERTGGTYSTLKVQPAELEDSGVYFCASSPPWDGYTFGSGTRLTVV.

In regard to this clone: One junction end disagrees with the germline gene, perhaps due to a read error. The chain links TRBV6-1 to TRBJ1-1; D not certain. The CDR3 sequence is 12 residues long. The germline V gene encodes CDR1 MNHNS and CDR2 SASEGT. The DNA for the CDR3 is TGTGCCAGCAGGAGGGAGAGCACTAAAGCTTTCTTT. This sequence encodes CASRRESTKAFF.

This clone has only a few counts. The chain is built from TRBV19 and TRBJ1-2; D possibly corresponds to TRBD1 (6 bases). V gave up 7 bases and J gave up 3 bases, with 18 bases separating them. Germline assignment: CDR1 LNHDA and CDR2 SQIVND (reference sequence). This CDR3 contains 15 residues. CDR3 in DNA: TGTGCCAGTAATCCCTGGACAGTAAGGGACTATGGCTACACCTTC. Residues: CASNPWTVRDYGYTF.

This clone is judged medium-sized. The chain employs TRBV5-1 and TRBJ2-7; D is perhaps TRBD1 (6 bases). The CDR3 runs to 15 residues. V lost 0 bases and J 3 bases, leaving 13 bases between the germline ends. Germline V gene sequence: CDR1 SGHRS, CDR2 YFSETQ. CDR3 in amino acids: CASSLAQGIGYEQYF. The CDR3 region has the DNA TGCGCCAGCAGCTTGGCACAGGGAATTGGCTACGAGCAGTACTTC. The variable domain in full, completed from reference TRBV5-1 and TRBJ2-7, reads KAGVTQTPRYLIKTRGQQVTLSCSPISGHRSVSWYQQTPGQGLQFLFEYFSETQRNKGNFPGRFSGRQFSNSRSEMNVSTLELGDSALYLCASSLAQGIGYEQYFGPGTRLTVT.

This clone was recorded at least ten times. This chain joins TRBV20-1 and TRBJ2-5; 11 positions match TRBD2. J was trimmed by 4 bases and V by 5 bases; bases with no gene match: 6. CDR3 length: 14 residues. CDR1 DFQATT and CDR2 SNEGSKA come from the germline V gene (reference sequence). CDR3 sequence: CSAVAGGPRETQYF. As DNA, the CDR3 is TGCAGTGCTGTAGCGGGGGGGCCGAGAGAGACCCAGTACTTC.

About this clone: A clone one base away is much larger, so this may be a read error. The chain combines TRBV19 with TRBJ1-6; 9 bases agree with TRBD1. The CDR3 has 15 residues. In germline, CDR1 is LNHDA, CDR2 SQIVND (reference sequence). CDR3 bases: TGTGCCAGTAGTACAGGACAGGGGATCTGCTCACCTCTCCACTTT. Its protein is CASSTGQGICSPLHF.

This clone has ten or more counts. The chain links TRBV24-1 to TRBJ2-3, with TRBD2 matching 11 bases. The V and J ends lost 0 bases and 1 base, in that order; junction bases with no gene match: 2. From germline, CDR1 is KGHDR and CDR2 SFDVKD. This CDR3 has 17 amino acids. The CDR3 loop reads CATSDLALAGGTDTQYF. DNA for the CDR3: TGTGCCACCAGTGATTTGGCACTAGCGGGGGGCACAGATACGCAGTATTTT.

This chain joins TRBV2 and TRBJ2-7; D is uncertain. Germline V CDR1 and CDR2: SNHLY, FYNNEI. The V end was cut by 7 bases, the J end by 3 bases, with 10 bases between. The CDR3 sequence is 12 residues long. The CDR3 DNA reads TGTGCCAGCAAGGTGGATGACTACGAGCAGTACTTC. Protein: CASKVDDYEQYF.

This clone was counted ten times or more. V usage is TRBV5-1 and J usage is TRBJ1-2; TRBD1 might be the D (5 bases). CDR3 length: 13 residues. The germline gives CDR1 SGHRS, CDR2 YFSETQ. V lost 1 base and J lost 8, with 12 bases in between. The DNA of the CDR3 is TGCGCCAGCAGCTTGCAGGGTTGGGAAGGCTACACCTTC. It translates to CASSLQGWEGYTF.

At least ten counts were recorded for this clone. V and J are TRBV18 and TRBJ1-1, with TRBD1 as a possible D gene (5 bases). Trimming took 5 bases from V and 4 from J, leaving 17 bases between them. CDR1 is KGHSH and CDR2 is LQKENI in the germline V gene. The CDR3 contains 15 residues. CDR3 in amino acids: CASSTSGRIFTEAFF. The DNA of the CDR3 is TGTGCCAGCTCAACTTCGGGACGGATCTTCACTGAAGCTTTCTTT. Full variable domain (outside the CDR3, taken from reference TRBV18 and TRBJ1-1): NAGVMQNPRHLVRRRGQEARLRCSPMKGHSHVYWYRQLPEEGLKFMVYLQKENIIDESGMPKERFSAEFPKEGPSILRIQQVVRGDSAAYFCASSTSGRIFTEAFFGQGTRLTVV.

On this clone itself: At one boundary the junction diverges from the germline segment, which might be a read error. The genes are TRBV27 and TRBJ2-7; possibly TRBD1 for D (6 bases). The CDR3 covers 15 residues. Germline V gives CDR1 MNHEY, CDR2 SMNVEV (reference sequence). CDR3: CSSSFKGRGDYEQYF. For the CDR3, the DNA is TGTTCCAGCAGTTTTAAGGGCAGGGGAGACTATGAGCAGTACTTC.

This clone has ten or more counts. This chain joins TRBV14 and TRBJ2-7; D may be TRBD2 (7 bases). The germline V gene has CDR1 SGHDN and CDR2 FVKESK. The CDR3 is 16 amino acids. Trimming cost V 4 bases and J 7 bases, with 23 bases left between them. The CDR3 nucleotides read TGTGCCAGCAGCCCCAGGAGGGGGGGGGACTTTGGAGAGCAGTACTTC. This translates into CASSPRRGGDFGEQYF.

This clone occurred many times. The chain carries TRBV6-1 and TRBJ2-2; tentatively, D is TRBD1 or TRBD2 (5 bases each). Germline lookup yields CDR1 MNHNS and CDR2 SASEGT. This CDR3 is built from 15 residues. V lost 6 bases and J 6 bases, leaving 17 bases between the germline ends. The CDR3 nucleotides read TGTGCCAGCAGGCGAAGGTTGGGGGACGCCGGGGAGCTGTTTTTT. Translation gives CASRRRLGDAGELFF.

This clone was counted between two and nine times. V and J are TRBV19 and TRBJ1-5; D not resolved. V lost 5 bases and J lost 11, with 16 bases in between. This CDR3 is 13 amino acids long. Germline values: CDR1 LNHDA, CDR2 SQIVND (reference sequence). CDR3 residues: CASSSSAARAQHF. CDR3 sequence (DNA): TGTGCCAGTAGTTCCTCGGCTGCTAGAGCCCAGCATTTT.

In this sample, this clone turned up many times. The CDR3 DNA reads as TGTGCCAGCAGCTTTCCCGGAAGTCCTTCCCATGAGCAGTTCTTC. Residues: CASSFPGSPSHEQFF. The chain combines TRBV7-9 with TRBJ2-1; D not resolved. The germline V gene has CDR1 SEHNR and CDR2 FQNEAQ (reference sequence). The V end was cut by 3 bases, the J end by 8 bases, with 17 bases between. CDR3 size: 15 residues.

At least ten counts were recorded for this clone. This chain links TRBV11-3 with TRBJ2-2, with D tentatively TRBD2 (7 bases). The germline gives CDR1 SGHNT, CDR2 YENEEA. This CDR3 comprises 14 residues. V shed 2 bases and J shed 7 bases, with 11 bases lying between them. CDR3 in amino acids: CASSLRGANGELFF. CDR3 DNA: TGTGCCAGCAGCTTACGGGGGGCGAACGGGGAGCTGTTTTTT.

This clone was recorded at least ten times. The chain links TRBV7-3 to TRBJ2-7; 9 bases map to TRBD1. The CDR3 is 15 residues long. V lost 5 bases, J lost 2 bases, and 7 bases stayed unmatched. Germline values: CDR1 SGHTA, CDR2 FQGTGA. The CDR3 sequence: CASSGRTGATYEQYF. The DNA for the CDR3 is TGTGCCAGCAGCGGCCGGACAGGGGCTACCTACGAGCAGTACTTC.

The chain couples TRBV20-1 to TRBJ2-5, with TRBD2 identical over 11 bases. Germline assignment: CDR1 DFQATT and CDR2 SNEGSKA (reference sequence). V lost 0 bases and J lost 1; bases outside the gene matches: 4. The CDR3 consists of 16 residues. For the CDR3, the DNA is TGCAGTGCTAGAGACCCTCTAGCGGGAGGCCAAGAGACCCAGTACTTC. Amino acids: CSARDPLAGGQETQYF.

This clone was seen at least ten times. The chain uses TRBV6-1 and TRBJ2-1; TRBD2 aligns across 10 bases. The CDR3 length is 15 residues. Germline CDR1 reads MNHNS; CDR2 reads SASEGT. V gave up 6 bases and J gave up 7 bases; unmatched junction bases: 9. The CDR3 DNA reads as TGTGCCAGCAGCAGAACTAGCGGGGCTATGAATGAGCAGTTCTTC. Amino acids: CASSRTSGAMNEQFF.

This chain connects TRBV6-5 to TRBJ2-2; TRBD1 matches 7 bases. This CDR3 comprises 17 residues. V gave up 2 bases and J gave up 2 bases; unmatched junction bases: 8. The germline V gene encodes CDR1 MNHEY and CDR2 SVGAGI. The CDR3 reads CASSYDRVPPNTGELFF. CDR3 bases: TGTGCCAGCAGTTACGACAGGGTCCCCCCTAACACCGGGGAGCTGTTTTTT.